The 2 T cell receptor beta chains below were found in one sample sequenced in a study of shared clonotypes between healthy human individuals. Clones were sequenced by immunoSEQ multiplex PCR, and TCRdb holds only the in-frame ones, with some missing. The sample consists of about 980,000 clones, more than 75% of them appearing once. The source material was memory CD4+ T cells sorted from blood. Subset given: CD45RA-negative fraction. The source of these receptors is a man aged 18 to 29 in good health.

This clone was recorded a few times. The chain employs TRBV25-1 and TRBJ2-5, with unresolved D. From germline, CDR1 is MGHDK and CDR2 SYGVNS. The ends were cut back, 1 base at V and 7 bases at J, with 4 bases in the middle. The CDR3 contains 11 residues. DNA of the CDR3: TGTGCCAGCAGTGAATGGGCGACCCAGTACTTC. Protein product: CASSEWATQYF. Combining the CDR3 with reference TRBV25-1 and TRBJ2-5 gives the whole variable domain EADIYQTPRYLVIGTGKKITLECSQTMGHDKMYWYQQDPGMELHLIHYSYGVNSTEKGDLSSESTVSRIRTEHFPLTLESARPSHTSQYLCASSEWATQYFGPGTRLLVL.

The chain joins TRBV10-3 to TRBJ1-2; TRBD1 matches 8 bases. The CDR3 has 13 residues. Trimming removed 8 bases from V and 4 bases from J; junction bases left unmatched: 6. CDR1 ENHRY and CDR2 SYGVKD come from the germline V gene. CDR3 amino acids: CAIATGVGYGYTF. CDR3 nucleotide sequence: TGTGCCATCGCGACAGGGGTCGGCTATGGCTACACCTTC.